A selection of T cell receptor beta chains follows, all from one sample in a study of cytomegalovirus exposure and HLA in healthy donors. Repertoires were generated with immunoSEQ multiplex PCR, while TCRdb's copy carries only in-frame clones and drops some. Of about 200,000 clones listed, over 75% were seen once; the top ten hold 0.098%. The material sequenced was PBMCs. These receptors were collected from a boy between 2 and 10 years old in good health and CMV-seronegative. CDR3s include the opening cysteine and the closing phenylalanine or tryptophan. The D gene is left open where the match is weak. The size of a clone is reported for some rows only, either as once, few or many, or as a class for expanded clones.

TRBJ2-5 | NA | NA | TRBV14 | CASSQGKGTFQETQYF | TGTGCCAGCAGCCAAGGGAAAGGGACATTCCAAGAGACCCAGTACTTC
TRBJ1-3 | NA | NA | TRBV11-2 | CASSLGILPGGGNTIYF | TGTGCCAGCAGCTTAGGGATTCTGCCTGGCGGGGGAAACACCATATATTTT
TRBJ2-1 | NA | NA | TRBV7-2 | CASSPSVIGLQFF | TGTGCCAGCAGCCCCTCCGTTATTGGCCTGCAGTTCTTC
TRBJ1-2 | NA | TRBD1 | TRBV7-8 | CASSSLDRERGGYTF | TGTGCCAGCAGCTCGTTGGACAGGGAACGCGGTGGCTACACCTTC
TRBJ1-1 | NA | TRBD1 | TRBV27 | CASSLWPPRTGDQLNTEAFF | TGTGCCAGCAGTTTATGGCCCCCCAGGACAGGGGATCAGCTGAACACTGAAGCTTTCTTT
TRBJ2-3 | few | TRBD2 | TRBV7-8 | CASSRTRLAGSDTQYF | TGTGCCAGCAGCCGCACTCGGCTAGCGGGGTCAGATACGCAGTATTTT
TRBJ2-3 | NA | NA | TRBV4-1 | CASSQRAPYHGTDTQYF | TGCGCCAGCAGCCAAAGAGCCCCGTATCATGGCACAGATACGCAGTATTTT
TRBJ1-2 | NA | TRBD1 | TRBV4-3 | CASSQDGGGGRLMYGYTF | TGCGCCAGCAGCCAAGATGGCGGAGGGGGCCGACTTATGTATGGCTACACCTTC
TRBJ2-1 | NA | TRBD1 | TRBV19 | CASSMGDRAAQFF | TGTGCCAGTAGTATGGGGGACAGGGCGGCGCAGTTCTTC
TRBJ1-2 | once | NA | TRBV19 | CASSMRVLGGYTF | TGTGCCAGTAGTATGCGGGTCCTTGGGGGCTACACCTTC
TRBJ1-5 | NA | NA | TRBV10-3 | CAIYAGGNQPQHF | TGTGCCATCTATGCAGGGGGCAATCAGCCCCAGCATTTT
TRBJ1-1 | NA | TRBD1 | TRBV7-9 | CASSLTGAGTEAFF | TGTGCCAGCAGCTTAACAGGGGCCGGGACTGAAGCTTTCTTT
TRBJ1-2 | NA | NA | TRBV7-2 | CASSLAQGYYGYTF | TGTGCCAGCAGCTTAGCGCAGGGCTACTATGGCTACACCTTC